This TCR beta chain was obtained from a study of cytomegalovirus exposure and HLA in healthy donors. The study, taken as a whole, reports: Among TCR sequences, most were rare, though some public TCRs appeared in many donors.

TCRdb keeps only in-frame clones here, not all; method: immunoSEQ multiplex PCR. The sample has around 400,000 clones, 86% seen once. V dropped 2 bases and J dropped 15; count of bases not matched to a gene: 5. This CDR3 is 12 amino acids long. Germline-derived CDR1 and CDR2 are SNHLY and FYNNEI. Details on this clone: Its antigen remains unknown.

Separate from the roughly 720-subject first cohort was the 120-subject validation cohort, to which the donors belonged. The rearrangement uses TRBV2 and TRBJ2-1, with 9 bases matching TRBD1. Specimen: PBMCs. This clonotype originated in a woman younger than 30 in good health and CMV-seronegative. The CDR3 spells CASSETRDRAFF. CDR3 DNA sequence: TGTGCCAGCAGTGAAACCCGGGACAGGGCGTTCTTC.